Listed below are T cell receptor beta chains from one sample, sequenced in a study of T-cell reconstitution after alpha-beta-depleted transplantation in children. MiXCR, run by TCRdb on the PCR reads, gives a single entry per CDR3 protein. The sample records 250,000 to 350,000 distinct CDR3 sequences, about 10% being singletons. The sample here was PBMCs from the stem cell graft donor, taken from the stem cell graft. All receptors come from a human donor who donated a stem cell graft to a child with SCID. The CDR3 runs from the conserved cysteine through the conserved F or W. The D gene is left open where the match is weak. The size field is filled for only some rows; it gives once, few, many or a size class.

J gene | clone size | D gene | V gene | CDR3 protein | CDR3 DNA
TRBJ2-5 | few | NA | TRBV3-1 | CASSQVRDKETQYF | TGTGCCAGCAGCCAAGTGAGGGACAAAGAGACCCAGTACTTC
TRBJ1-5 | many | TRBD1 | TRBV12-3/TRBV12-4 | CASSLDRASNQPQHF | TGTGCCAGCAGTTTGGACAGGGCTAGCAATCAGCCCCAGCATTTT
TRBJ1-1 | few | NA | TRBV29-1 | CSVDRLGVNTEAFF | TGCAGCGTTGATCGTCTGGGTGTGAACACTGAAGCTTTCTTT
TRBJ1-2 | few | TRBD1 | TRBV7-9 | CASSLAGQGQDYGYTF | TGTGCCAGCAGCTTAGCAGGACAGGGCCAGGACTATGGCTACACCTTC
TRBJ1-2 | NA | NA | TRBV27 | CASKDLRSNYGYTF | TGTGCCAGCAAGGATCTACGGAGCAACTATGGCTACACCTTC
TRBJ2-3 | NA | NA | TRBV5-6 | CASSFDLTGVTDTQYF | TGTGCCAGCAGCTTTGACTTGACGGGGGTCACAGATACGCAGTATTTT
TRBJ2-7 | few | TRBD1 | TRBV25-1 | CASSNEGALYEQYF | TGTGCCAGCAGTAACGAGGGGGCCCTATACGAGCAGTACTTC
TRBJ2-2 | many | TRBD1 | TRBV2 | CASAGQGITGELFF | TGTGCCAGCGCGGGACAGGGGATTACCGGGGAGCTGTTTTTT
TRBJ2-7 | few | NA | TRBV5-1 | CASSLDRVTTYEQYF | TGCGCCAGCAGCTTGGATAGGGTCACGACTTACGAGCAGTACTTC
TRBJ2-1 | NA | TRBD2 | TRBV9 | CASSLITSGGTYNEQFF | TGTGCCAGCAGCCTTATAACTAGCGGGGGGACCTACAATGAGCAGTTCTTC
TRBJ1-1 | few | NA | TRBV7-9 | CASSFSWDDTEAFF | TGTGCCAGCAGCTTTTCCTGGGACGACACTGAAGCTTTCTTT
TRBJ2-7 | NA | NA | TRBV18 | CASSPNDQGSAEQYF | TGTGCCAGCTCACCGAACGACCAGGGGTCGGCCGAGCAGTACTTC
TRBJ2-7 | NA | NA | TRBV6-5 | CASSCERGSCEQYF | TGTGCCAGCAGTTGCGAAAGGGGATCGTGCGAGCAGTACTTC
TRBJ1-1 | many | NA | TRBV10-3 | CAISESGGMNTEAFF | TGTGCCATCAGTGAGTCGGGTGGGATGAACACTGAAGCTTTCTTT
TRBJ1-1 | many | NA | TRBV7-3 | CASSLSRSAEAFF | TGTGCCAGCAGCTTATCTAGGTCTGCTGAAGCTTTCTTT
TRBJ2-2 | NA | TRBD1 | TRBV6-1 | CASSPRDRGYTGELFF | TGTGCCAGCAGTCCGCGGGACAGGGGGTACACCGGGGAGCTGTTTTTT
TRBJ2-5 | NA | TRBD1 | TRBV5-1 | CASSSTGSETQYF | TGCGCCAGCAGCTCGACAGGGTCAGAGACCCAGTACTTC
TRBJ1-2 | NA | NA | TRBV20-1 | CSPDGNYGYTF | TGCAGTCCAGACGGGAACTATGGCTACACCTTC
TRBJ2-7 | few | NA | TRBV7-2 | CASSLKMGGGQYF | TGTGCCAGCAGCTTAAAAATGGGGGGCGGGCAGTACTTC
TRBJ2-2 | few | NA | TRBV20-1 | CSARRPAGGELFF | TGCAGTGCTAGGCGACCAGCCGGCGGGGAGCTGTTTTTT
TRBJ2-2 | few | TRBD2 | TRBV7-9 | CASSQRDLSGELFF | TGTGCCAGCAGCCAGCGGGATTTGAGCGGGGAGCTGTTTTTT
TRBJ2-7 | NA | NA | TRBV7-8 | CASSLWEEGDSYEQYF | TGTGCCAGCAGCTTATGGGAGGAGGGAGATTCCTACGAGCAGTACTTC